The rows below give T cell receptor beta chains drawn from one sample of a study of CD8 T cells in Susac syndrome. TCRdb independently ran MiXCR on the immunoSEQ multiplex PCR reads; one entry per CDR3 protein. The sample includes 170,000 or so distinct CDR3 sequences, about 96% of them seen just once. The sample consisted of CD4+ T cells from PBMCs. The receptor source for this set is a human donor with Susac syndrome. Both conserved end residues are part of each CDR3. Fields, in order: CDR3 protein, CDR3 DNA, V gene, CDR3 length, J gene, D gene. A D gene is named only where the DNA matches it firmly.

CASNKQGSQPQHF TGTGCCAGCAATAAGCAGGGGTCCCAGCCCCAGCATTTT TRBV12-3/TRBV12-4 13 TRBJ1-5 .
CASSPLYPSSYNEQFF TGTGCCAGCAGTCCCTTGTACCCGAGCTCCTACAATGAGCAGTTCTTC TRBV28 16 TRBJ2-1 .
CSIVTGLGTDTQYF TGCAGCATCGTAACGGGACTAGGGACCGATACGCAGTATTTT TRBV29-1 14 TRBJ2-3 TRBD2
CATSRDRTGTDTQYF TGTGCCACCAGCAGAGATAGGACAGGGACAGATACGCAGTATTTT TRBV15 15 TRBJ2-3 TRBD1
CASSVSSGPNVLTF TGTGCCAGCAGCGTGAGCTCTGGGCCCAACGTCCTGACTTTC TRBV13 14 TRBJ2-6 .
CATSGFNEQFF TGTGCCACCAGCGGCTTTAATGAGCAGTTCTTC TRBV15 11 TRBJ2-1 .
CASRGGVPTDTQYF TGTGCCAGCAGGGGTGGGGTCCCCACAGATACGCAGTATTTT TRBV28 14 TRBJ2-3 .
CASRFGVNTEAFF TGTGCCAGCAGATTTGGTGTGAACACTGAAGCTTTCTTT TRBV2 13 TRBJ1-1 .
CSARDLVLSNQPQHF TGCAGTGCTAGAGATCTGGTCCTAAGCAATCAGCCCCAGCATTTT TRBV20-1 15 TRBJ1-5 .
CAWRGKDRTYGYTF TGTGCCTGGAGGGGTAAGGATCGGACCTATGGCTACACCTTC TRBV30 14 TRBJ1-2 .
CASANRAGDTEAFF TGTGCCAGCGCAAACAGGGCGGGGGACACTGAAGCTTTCTTT TRBV7-2 14 TRBJ1-1 .
CATSEGVYEQFF TGTGCCACCAGTGAAGGGGTTTATGAGCAGTTCTTC TRBV24-1 12 TRBJ2-1 .
CASSRSTETQYF TGTGCCAGCAGCCGAAGTACGGAGACCCAGTACTTC TRBV7-8 12 TRBJ2-5 .
CSARGVAPDTQYF TGCAGTGCTAGGGGGGTAGCTCCAGATACGCAGTATTTT TRBV20-1 13 TRBJ2-3 .